The next 8 T cell receptor beta chains were all read from a single sample in a study of T cell responses to AZD1222 COVID-19 vaccine. Produced via immunoSEQ multiplex PCR; TCRdb's table is partial and in-frame only. The sample comprises 110,000 or so clones, about 80% of which are singletons, and less than 6% rests with the top ten. Sample: peripheral blood, taken on day 0 of AZD1222 vaccination. All receptors derive from an adult in good health.

This clone appeared once. The chain recombines TRBV5-1 with TRBJ2-7; TRBD1 aligns across 7 bases. CDR1 SGHRS and CDR2 YFSETQ come from the germline V gene. CDR3 size: 15 residues. V lost 4 bases, J lost 1 base, and 8 bases stayed unmatched. The CDR3 DNA reads as TGCGCCAGCAGCGGCCGGGACAGAGTTTCCTACGAGCAGTACTTC. Translated: CASSGRDRVSYEQYF.

The chain combines TRBV3-1 (or the pseudogene TRBV3-2) with TRBJ1-4; D not certain. The CDR3 spans 15 residues. Trimming pared 4 bases from V and 8 bases from J, leaving 17 bases between. The germline CDR1 and CDR2 sequences are LGHDT and YNNKEL (reference sequence). The CDR3 DNA is TGTGCCAGCAGCCCGCGTGGCCACCGAGGGGAAAAACTGTTTTTT. It encodes CASSPRGHRGEKLFF.

The J gene is TRBJ2-3, the V gene TRBV5-1; D perhaps matches TRBD1 (6 bases). CDR1 and CDR2 from the germline V gene are SGHRS and YFSETQ. This CDR3 has 17 amino acids. V was pared by 0 bases and J by 1 base, with 15 bases between. The CDR3 here is CASSLAGQPAGTDTQYF. The CDR3 bases are TGCGCCAGCAGCTTGGCCGGACAGCCGGCGGGCACAGATACGCAGTATTTT.

V is TRBV4-3 and J is TRBJ1-2, with 7 nucleotides matching TRBD1. Germline CDR1 LGHNA, CDR2 YSLEER. Trimming removed 0 bases from V and 5 bases from J; junction bases left unmatched: 6. This CDR3 has 15 residues. In DNA form, the CDR3 reads TGCGCCAGCAGCCAAGATACTCAGGGGGGATATGGCTACACCTTC. It codes for CASSQDTQGGYGYTF.

J is TRBJ2-1 and V is TRBV7-6; 10 bases are a match to TRBD2. The CDR3 extends over 16 amino acids. Germline V CDR1 and CDR2: SGHVS, FNYEAQ. The junction had 4 bases not matched to a gene; V was cut back by 5 bases and J by 0 bases. For the CDR3, the DNA is TGTGCCAGCAGCCTACTAGCGGGGAGCTCCTACAATGAGCAGTTCTTC. Translation: CASSLLAGSSYNEQFF. Together with reference TRBV7-6 and TRBJ2-1, the CDR3 gives the full variable domain: GAGVSQSPRYKVTKRGQDVALRCDPISGHVSLYWYRQALGQGPEFLTYFNYEAQQDKSGLPNDRFSAERPEGSISTLTIQRTEQRDSAMYRCASSLLAGSSYNEQFFGPGTRLTVL.

This clone appeared a few times. The chain uses TRBV2 and TRBJ1-1; D gene unclear. The V end lost 5 bases, the J end lost 3 bases, and 7 bases lay between the germline ends. The CDR3 totals 12 residues. The germline CDR1 and CDR2 sequences are SNHLY and FYNNEI. CDR3 sequence reads: CASSWADTEAFF. Here the CDR3 DNA reads TGTGCCAGCAGTTGGGCGGACACTGAAGCTTTCTTT.

The chain combines TRBV3-1 (or the pseudogene TRBV3-2) with TRBJ2-2; D call uncertain. Germline CDR1 reads LGHDT; CDR2 reads YNNKEL (reference sequence). V was trimmed by 4 bases and J by 8 bases, leaving 8 bases between them. The CDR3 runs 12 residues. The chain's CDR3 is CASSPRSGELFF. CDR3 coding DNA: TGTGCCAGCAGCCCGCGATCTGGGGAGCTGTTTTTT.

The chain recombines TRBV16 with TRBJ1-3, with D possibly being TRBD1 (5 bases). The CDR3 totals 17 residues. The V gene's germline CDR1 is KGHSY and CDR2 FQNENV. Trimming removed 2 bases from V and 0 bases from J, with 14 bases in between. The CDR3 sequence is CASSQQPGPPSGNTIYF. As DNA, the CDR3 is TGTGCCAGCAGCCAACAGCCGGGGCCCCCCTCTGGAAACACCATATATTTT. The variable domain in full, completed from reference TRBV16 and TRBJ1-3, reads GEEVAQTPKHLVRGEGQKAKLYCAPIKGHSYVFWYQQVLKNEFKFLISFQNENVFDETGMPKERFSAKCLPNSPCSLEIQATKLEDSAVYFCASSQQPGPPSGNTIYFGEGSWLTVV.